The 21 T cell receptor beta chains listed next were all sequenced from one sample in a study of regulatory and conventional T cells in RAG deficiency. Profiled with immunoSEQ multiplex PCR; TCRdb holds only in-frame clones, not every one. The sample contains more than 5,000 clones, 80% to 95% of which appear only once. Sequencing input: CD8+ T cells sorted from blood. These receptors were obtained from a human donor with RAG deficiency presenting as severe combined immunodeficiency.

V gene TRBV29-1 combines with J gene TRBJ1-2; 10 bases are shared with TRBD1. Germline V gives CDR1 SQVTM, CDR2 ANQGSEA. Trimming cost V 4 bases and J 3 bases; bases outside gene matches: 5. This CDR3 comprises 14 residues. The CDR3 is CSVGGQGKDYGYTF. In nucleotides, the CDR3 is TGCAGCGTTGGGGGACAGGGGAAGGACTATGGCTACACCTTC.

CDR3 nucleotide sequence: TGTGCCAGCAGCGAGACACAGGGTTCCAACAATGAGCAGTTCTTC. As protein: CASSETQGSNNEQFF. The chain uses TRBV9 and TRBJ2-1; TRBD1 might be the D (6 bases). The CDR3 has 15 residues. Deletions cut 3 bases from V and 5 bases from J, with 15 bases between. CDR1 is SGDLS and CDR2 is YYNGEE in the germline V gene.

The gene calls are TRBV27 and TRBJ2-7; D could derive from TRBD1 or TRBD2 (5 bases each). From germline, CDR1 is MNHEY and CDR2 SMNVEV (reference sequence). The CDR3 length is 14 residues. Trimming removed 3 bases at V and 3 bases at J, with 12 bases between. The DNA of the CDR3 is TGTGCCAGCAGTTTTGCCGGGGCTCTCTACGAGCAGTACTTC. Its translation: CASSFAGALYEQYF.

This clone has only one observation. The rearrangement links TRBV11-2 to TRBJ2-5; D is unresolved. CDR3 length equals 13 residues. Germline lookup yields CDR1 SGHAT and CDR2 FQNNGV. The V end lost 0 bases, the J end lost 0 bases, and 2 bases lay between the germline ends. The CDR3 spells CASSLEYQETQYF. CDR3 DNA sequence: TGTGCCAGCAGCTTAGAGTACCAAGAGACCCAGTACTTC.

This chain uses TRBV7-2 with TRBJ2-5; D remains ambiguous. V gave up 5 bases and J gave up 2 bases, with 18 bases separating them. The CDR3 sequence is 16 residues long. Germline assignment: CDR1 SGHTA and CDR2 FQGNSA. CDR3 sequence: CASSQYPYSPQETQYF. Written as DNA, the CDR3 is TGTGCCAGCAGCCAATACCCGTACAGCCCGCAAGAGACCCAGTACTTC.

This rearrangement joins TRBV10-3 to TRBJ2-1, with D possibly being TRBD1 (6 bases). The V end was cut by 5 bases, the J end by 10 bases, with 21 bases between. In germline, CDR1 is ENHRY, CDR2 SYGVKD. The CDR3 spans 15 residues. The CDR3 here is CAISHRDNSLPEQFF. CDR3 sequence (DNA): TGTGCCATCAGTCACCGGGACAACTCGCTCCCGGAGCAGTTCTTC.

The chain recombines TRBV12-5 with TRBJ2-7, with D perhaps TRBD1 or TRBD2 (5 bases each). The germline gives CDR1 LGHNT, CDR2 FRNRAP. Trimming removed 6 bases at V and 5 bases at J, with 14 bases between. This CDR3 has 13 residues. As DNA, the CDR3 is TGTGCTAGTGGCCGTGGGACCTCGCACGAGCAGTACTTC. Encoded protein: CASGRGTSHEQYF. The entire variable domain, with the rest obtained from reference TRBV12-5 and TRBJ2-7, is as follows: DARVTQTPRHKVTEMGQEVTMRCQPILGHNTVFWYRQTMMQGLELLAYFRNRAPLDDSGMPKDRFSAEMPDATLATLKIQPSEPRDSAVYFCASGRGTSHEQYFGPGTRLTVT.

The chain links TRBV11-2 to TRBJ2-5; 9 bases align to TRBD1. This CDR3 has 16 residues. CDR1 is SGHAT and CDR2 is FQNNGV in the germline V gene. The V segment lost 4 bases and the J segment 5 bases; nucleotides outside the gene matches: 11. CDR3 in amino acids: CASSSGDRDVSETQYF. CDR3 DNA: TGTGCCAGCAGCTCGGGGGACAGGGATGTTAGCGAGACCCAGTACTTC.

CDR3 amino acids: CASSLGTGTSYNEQFF. The CDR3 nucleotides read TGCGCCAGCAGCTTGGGTACAGGGACCTCCTACAATGAGCAGTTCTTC. The chain employs TRBV5-1 and TRBJ2-1, with D possibly matching TRBD1 (6 bases). Trimming took off 0 bases at V and 0 bases at J, with 10 bases between the two ends. The CDR3 has 16 amino acids. The germline V gene has CDR1 SGHRS and CDR2 YFSETQ.

This clone was seen only once. The chain has TRBV27 and TRBJ2-5; D perhaps matches TRBD1 (6 bases). V was trimmed by 8 bases and J by 7 bases, leaving 20 bases between them. Germline V gene sequence: CDR1 MNHEY, CDR2 SMNVEV (reference sequence). This CDR3 comprises 14 residues. The CDR3 loop reads CASQSYEQGSTQYF. The CDR3 DNA is TGTGCCAGCCAGTCTTACGAACAGGGATCGACCCAGTACTTC.

J is TRBJ2-2 and V is TRBV13; D is unresolved. V lost 5 bases and J lost 4, with 14 bases in between. The CDR3 contains 15 residues. CDR1 and CDR2 (germline): PRHDT, FYEKMQ (reference sequence). CDR3 DNA sequence: TGTGCCAGCAGCGCAGACGGATTCCCCACCGGGGAGCTGTTTTTT. Translation gives CASSADGFPTGELFF.

V is TRBV30 and J is TRBJ1-5; no definite D call. Trimming cost V 0 bases and J 0 bases, with 9 bases left between them. Germline-derived CDR1 and CDR2 are GTSNPN and SVGIG (reference sequence). The CDR3 is 15 amino acids. The CDR3 bases are TGTGCCTGGAGTGTGGGAACCGATAGCAATCAGCCCCAGCATTTT. Protein sequence: CAWSVGTDSNQPQHF.

The chain has TRBV29-1 and TRBJ2-7, with a possible D match to TRBD1 (6 bases). Germline loops: CDR1 SQVTM, CDR2 ANQGSEA. V shed 7 bases and J shed 4 bases, with 17 bases lying between them. This CDR3 has 13 residues. CDR3 loop: CSAGVPGQYEQYF. CDR3 sequence (DNA): TGCAGCGCTGGGGTCCCGGGACAATACGAGCAGTACTTC.

This rearrangement joins TRBV19 to TRBJ2-5, with 8 nucleotides matching TRBD1. The trim removed 8 bases at V and 4 bases at J, leaving 3 bases unmatched. The CDR3 is 12 amino acids. Germline V gives CDR1 LNHDA, CDR2 SQIVND (reference sequence). CDR3 loop: CASGQGAETQYF. In DNA form, the CDR3 reads TGTGCCAGTGGCCAGGGGGCAGAGACCCAGTACTTC.

CDR3 in amino acids: CAWSVGDQYF. CDR3 DNA sequence: TGTGCCTGGAGTGTGGGGGACCAGTACTTC. The genes are TRBV30 and TRBJ2-5, with D possibly called TRBD1 or TRBD2 (5 bases each). Trimming cost V 0 bases and J 10 bases, with 6 bases left between them. CDR3 length: 10 amino acids. Per germline, CDR1 GTSNPN and CDR2 SVGIG (reference sequence).

The rearrangement joins TRBV13 to TRBJ2-1; D is uncertain. The germline V gene has CDR1 PRHDT and CDR2 FYEKMQ (reference sequence). The CDR3 sequence is 15 residues long. V lost 1 base and J 3 bases, leaving 10 bases between the germline ends. The DNA for the CDR3 is TGTGCCAGCAGCTTAGACGGTGGGGTCTACAATGAGCAGTTCTTC. Translating it yields CASSLDGGVYNEQFF.

V is TRBV5-1 and J is TRBJ1-1; D ambiguous. Germline V gene lookup returns CDR1 SGHRS and CDR2 YFSETQ. Trimming took off 4 bases at V and 0 bases at J, with 10 bases between the two ends. The CDR3 spans 14 residues. The CDR3: CASSPGSMNTEAFF. The CDR3 DNA follows: TGCGCCAGCAGCCCGGGGTCCATGAACACTGAAGCTTTCTTT.

The V gene is TRBV27, the J gene TRBJ2-7; D possibly corresponds to TRBD1 (6 bases). This CDR3 is built from 12 residues. The ends were cut back, 3 bases at V and 6 bases at J, with 9 bases in the middle. Germline V gene lookup returns CDR1 MNHEY and CDR2 SMNVEV (reference sequence). CDR3 protein: CASSFPGAEQYF. The DNA for the CDR3 is TGTGCCAGCAGTTTTCCAGGGGCCGAGCAGTACTTC.

The gene calls are TRBV27 and TRBJ2-7; maybe TRBD1 (6 bases). Germline CDR1 reads MNHEY; CDR2 reads SMNVEV (reference sequence). Trimming stripped 4 bases from V and 2 bases from J, with 6 bases between. The CDR3 contains 12 residues. The CDR3 coding sequence is TGTGCCAGCAGTTCAGGGGCCTACGAGCAGTACTTC. This codes for CASSSGAYEQYF.

This chain links TRBV5-4 with TRBJ2-6; D is unresolved. CDR1 and CDR2 (germline): SGHNT, YYREEE (reference sequence). Deletions cut 7 bases from V and 3 bases from J, with 11 bases between. The CDR3 spans 14 residues. The CDR3 DNA is TGTGCCAGCGGATGGTCGGTTGGGGCCAACGTCCTGACTTTC. Translating gives CASGWSVGANVLTF.

This clone was recorded once. V usage is TRBV9 and J usage is TRBJ2-7; D not resolved. From germline, CDR1 is SGDLS and CDR2 YYNGEE. Trimming shortened V by 3 bases and J by 0 bases, and 4 bases separated the two germline ends. The CDR3 totals 12 residues. The CDR3 coding sequence is TGTGCCAGCAGCGGACACTCCTACGAGCAGTACTTC. It encodes CASSGHSYEQYF.